These T cell receptor beta chains were read from a single sample in a study of cytomegalovirus exposure and HLA in healthy donors. Sequencing used immunoSEQ multiplex PCR; TCRdb keeps in-frame clones, though not all of them. This repertoire shows roughly 200,000 clones, around 85% found once; its top ten account for over 2%. Sequencing used PBMCs. Every receptor here comes from a woman between 50 and 59 years old in good health and CMV-seronegative. The CDR3 runs from the conserved cysteine through the conserved F or W. A D gene is named only where the DNA matches it firmly. Expanded clones get a size class; other rows say once, few or many, or leave the size out.

CDR3,DNA,size,V,J,D
CASSLTPDRVNTEAFF,TGCGCCAGCAGCTTGACCCCTGACAGAGTAAACACTGAAGCTTTCTTT,.,TRBV5-1,TRBJ1-1,.
CSVQSSGKNEQFF,TGCAGCGTTCAGTCTAGCGGGAAGAATGAGCAGTTCTTC,.,TRBV29-1,TRBJ2-1,TRBD2
CASSADGSGSLTDTQYF,TGTGCCAGCAGCGCAGATGGTAGCGGGAGCCTCACAGATACGCAGTATTTT,.,TRBV9,TRBJ2-3,TRBD2
CASSVRTSGTTDTQYF,TGTGCCAGCAGCGTCCGGACTAGCGGGACTACAGATACGCAGTATTTT,.,TRBV9,TRBJ2-3,TRBD2
CASSLGMGLYEQYF,TGTGCCAGCAGTCTGGGGATGGGGCTCTACGAGCAGTACTTC,.,TRBV5-4,TRBJ2-7,.
CASSYRGPDRNTIYF,TGTGCCAGCAGCTACAGGGGCCCTGACAGAAACACCATATATTTT,.,TRBV28,TRBJ1-3,TRBD1
CASSQARDNNEQFF,TGCGCCAGCAGCCAAGCCCGAGATAACAATGAGCAGTTCTTC,.,TRBV4-1,TRBJ2-1,.
CSSSLEAGEYREQYF,TGTTCCAGCAGCTTAGAAGCGGGAGAATATAGGGAGCAGTACTTC,.,TRBV7-9,TRBJ2-7,TRBD2
CASSETGKRYEQYF,TGTGCCAGCAGTGAGACAGGGAAGAGGTACGAGCAGTACTTC,.,TRBV6-1,TRBJ2-7,TRBD1
CASSQDVGVELAGGRHNEQFF,TGTGCCAGCAGCCAAGATGTCGGGGTGGAGCTAGCGGGAGGGCGGCACAATGAGCAGTTCTTC,.,TRBV14,TRBJ2-1,TRBD2
CASSPAGTPIYEQYF,TGTGCCAGCAGTCCTGCCGGGACACCGATCTACGAGCAGTACTTC,few,TRBV27,TRBJ2-7,.
CASSLGPDRDTEAFF,TGTGCCAGTAGTCTCGGACCAGACAGGGACACTGAAGCTTTCTTT,.,TRBV19,TRBJ1-1,TRBD1
CSVVPAGGLYNEQFF,TGCAGCGTTGTCCCAGCGGGAGGACTCTACAATGAGCAGTTCTTC,once,TRBV29-1,TRBJ2-1,TRBD2
CASSYSGSSYNEQFF,TGTGCCAGTAGTTATAGCGGGAGTAGCTACAATGAGCAGTTCTTC,.,TRBV19,TRBJ2-1,TRBD2